Listed below are T cell receptor beta chains from one sample, sequenced in a study of control samples from healthy donors and cancer patients. Using immunoSEQ multiplex PCR, the repertoire was profiled, and TCRdb retains in-frame clones only, with some absent. Of roughly 370,000 clones detected, about 93% appear once; the ten largest clones hold 6% to 7%. The material sequenced was PBMCs. These TCRs come from a man aged 35-49 years with head and neck cancer. Both conserved end residues are part of each CDR3. The D gene is left open where the match is weak. Where a row states a size, it is once, few, many or the class of an expanded clone; other rows omit it.

CDR3aa: CASGTGTTDTQYF
CDR3nt: TGTGCCAGCGGGACAGGGACTACAGATACGCAGTATTTT
j_gene: TRBJ2-3
d_gene: TRBD1
v_gene: TRBV7-9
abundance: .

CDR3aa: CASSVDDASGTYEQYF
CDR3nt: TGTGCCAGCAGCGTAGATGACGCTAGCGGTACCTACGAGCAGTACTTC
j_gene: TRBJ2-7
d_gene: TRBD2
v_gene: TRBV9
abundance: .

CDR3aa: CAWSAAGHEQFF
CDR3nt: TGTGCCTGGAGTGCGGCAGGCCATGAGCAGTTCTTC
j_gene: TRBJ2-1
d_gene: .
v_gene: TRBV30
abundance: .

CDR3aa: CASSPFPRGPSYEQYF
CDR3nt: TGTGCCAGCAGCCCCTTTCCGCGGGGGCCGTCCTACGAGCAGTACTTC
j_gene: TRBJ2-7
d_gene: .
v_gene: TRBV7-2
abundance: few

CDR3aa: CASSQEFTASNSPLHF
CDR3nt: TGTGCCAGCAGCCAAGAGTTTACCGCTTCTAATTCACCCCTCCACTTT
j_gene: TRBJ1-6
d_gene: .
v_gene: TRBV4-2
abundance: .

CDR3aa: CASSQDYEQYF
CDR3nt: TGTGCCAGCAGCCAAGACTACGAGCAGTACTTC
j_gene: TRBJ2-7
d_gene: .
v_gene: TRBV3-1/TRBV3-2
abundance: once

CDR3aa: CASSTDRQVFGYTF
CDR3nt: TGTGCCAGTAGTACCGATCGACAGGTCTTTGGCTACACCTTC
j_gene: TRBJ1-2
d_gene: .
v_gene: TRBV19
abundance: .

CDR3aa: CASSQGNSGNTIYF
CDR3nt: TGTGCCAGCAGCCAGGGCAACTCTGGAAACACCATATATTTT
j_gene: TRBJ1-3
d_gene: .
v_gene: TRBV3-1/TRBV3-2
abundance: .

CDR3aa: CASNWQGLADTQYF
CDR3nt: TGTGCCAGCAATTGGCAGGGCTTAGCAGATACGCAGTATTTT
j_gene: TRBJ2-3
d_gene: .
v_gene: TRBV2
abundance: .

CDR3aa: CATRERGEQFF
CDR3nt: TGTGCCACCAGAGAAAGAGGTGAGCAGTTCTTC
j_gene: TRBJ2-1
d_gene: .
v_gene: TRBV15
abundance: .

CDR3aa: CASSSERETQYF
CDR3nt: TGTGCCAGCAGCTCGGAGCGCGAGACCCAGTACTTC
j_gene: TRBJ2-5
d_gene: .
v_gene: TRBV5-4
abundance: .

CDR3aa: CASSLTGSDTQYF
CDR3nt: TGTGCCAGCAGTTTAACCGGGTCAGATACGCAGTATTTT
j_gene: TRBJ2-3
d_gene: .
v_gene: TRBV7-2
abundance: .

CDR3aa: CASSRGGGYGYTF
CDR3nt: TGTGCCAGCAGTCGGGGTGGGGGATATGGCTACACCTTC
j_gene: TRBJ1-2
d_gene: .
v_gene: TRBV6-5
abundance: .

CDR3aa: CASSPDRVTEAFF
CDR3nt: TGTGCCAGCAGCCCGGACAGGGTGACTGAAGCTTTCTTT
j_gene: TRBJ1-1
d_gene: TRBD1
v_gene: TRBV9
abundance: .

CDR3aa: CAWSLGGVNSPLHF
CDR3nt: TGTGCCTGGAGCCTTGGGGGGGTAAATTCACCCCTCCACTTT
j_gene: TRBJ1-6
d_gene: .
v_gene: TRBV30
abundance: .

CDR3aa: CASSNTGGADSPLHF
CDR3nt: TGTGCCAGCTCAAATACAGGGGGGGCCGATTCACCCCTCCACTTT
j_gene: TRBJ1-6
d_gene: TRBD1
v_gene: TRBV6-4
abundance: .

CDR3aa: CASSPGGDYGYTF
CDR3nt: TGTGCCAGCTCACCGGGAGGCGACTATGGCTACACCTTC
j_gene: TRBJ1-2
d_gene: .
v_gene: TRBV18
abundance: .

CDR3aa: CASSPQGGNQPQHF
CDR3nt: TGTGCCAGCTCGCCCCAAGGAGGGAATCAGCCCCAGCATTTT
j_gene: TRBJ1-5
d_gene: .
v_gene: TRBV18
abundance: .

CDR3aa: CASSPGQNSNQPQHF
CDR3nt: TGCGCCAGCAGCCCGGGACAGAATAGCAATCAGCCCCAGCATTTT
j_gene: TRBJ1-5
d_gene: TRBD1
v_gene: TRBV5-1
abundance: once

CDR3aa: CASSLIAGASYNEQFF
CDR3nt: TGTGCCAGCAGCTTGATAGCGGGAGCCTCCTACAATGAGCAGTTCTTC
j_gene: TRBJ2-1
d_gene: TRBD2
v_gene: TRBV11-2
abundance: .

CDR3aa: CASSPTRPTGPGEQYF
CDR3nt: TGCGCCAGCAGCCCTACCCGACCGACAGGGCCCGGCGAGCAGTACTTC
j_gene: TRBJ2-7
d_gene: TRBD1
v_gene: TRBV5-1
abundance: .

CDR3aa: CASSPGSVGYEQYF
CDR3nt: TGTGCCAGCAGCCCCGGGAGCGTCGGGTACGAGCAGTACTTC
j_gene: TRBJ2-7
d_gene: .
v_gene: TRBV6-5
abundance: .

CDR3aa: CATSSSRALVYGYTF
CDR3nt: TGTGCCACCAGCAGTAGCAGGGCCCTCGTCTATGGCTACACCTTC
j_gene: TRBJ1-2
d_gene: .
v_gene: TRBV15
abundance: .

CDR3aa: CASSFSTGNEQYF
CDR3nt: TGCGCCAGCAGCTTCTCAACAGGGAACGAGCAGTACTTC
j_gene: TRBJ2-7
d_gene: .
v_gene: TRBV5-1
abundance: .

CDR3aa: CSVVPREGSGETQYF
CDR3nt: TGCAGCGTTGTCCCACGGGAGGGGTCGGGCGAGACCCAGTACTTC
j_gene: TRBJ2-5
d_gene: TRBD2
v_gene: TRBV29-1
abundance: .

CDR3aa: CASSEAPGTSYGYTF
CDR3nt: TGCGCCAGCAGCGAGGCCCCGGGAACGAGCTATGGCTACACCTTC
j_gene: TRBJ1-2
d_gene: .
v_gene: TRBV5-1
abundance: .

CDR3aa: CASSSPGLSTEAFF
CDR3nt: TGTGCCAGCAGCTCCCCAGGGCTGAGCACTGAAGCTTTCTTT
j_gene: TRBJ1-1
d_gene: .
v_gene: TRBV11-2
abundance: .

CDR3aa: CASRDNEQFF
CDR3nt: TGTGCCAGCAGGGACAATGAGCAGTTCTTC
j_gene: TRBJ2-1
d_gene: .
v_gene: TRBV6-6
abundance: few

CDR3aa: CSASRETSDYNEQFF
CDR3nt: TGCAGTGCTAGTCGCGAGACTAGCGACTACAATGAGCAGTTCTTC
j_gene: TRBJ2-1
d_gene: TRBD2
v_gene: TRBV20-1
abundance: few

CDR3aa: CASSLQGGSSGNTIYF
CDR3nt: TGCGCCAGCAGCCTACAGGGGGGAAGCTCTGGAAACACCATATATTTT
j_gene: TRBJ1-3
d_gene: TRBD1
v_gene: TRBV5-1
abundance: .

CDR3aa: CASSQRLAENTDTQYF
CDR3nt: TGCGCCAGCAGCCAACGACTAGCGGAGAACACAGATACGCAGTATTTT
j_gene: TRBJ2-3
d_gene: TRBD2
v_gene: TRBV4-1
abundance: .

CDR3aa: CASSTGTFTDTQYF
CDR3nt: TGTGCCAGCAGCACCGGGACGTTCACAGATACGCAGTATTTT
j_gene: TRBJ2-3
d_gene: .
v_gene: TRBV7-3
abundance: .

CDR3aa: CASSLVGQETQYF
CDR3nt: TGCGCCAGCAGCTTGGTTGGACAAGAGACCCAGTACTTC
j_gene: TRBJ2-5
d_gene: .
v_gene: TRBV5-1
abundance: .

CDR3aa: CSASVGGGGGEKLFF
CDR3nt: TGCAGTGCTAGTGTCGGTGGAGGTGGGGGTGAAAAACTGTTTTTT
j_gene: TRBJ1-4
d_gene: .
v_gene: TRBV20-1
abundance: .

CDR3aa: CASRPTPGTDYEQYF
CDR3nt: TGCGCCAGCAGACCAACTCCCGGGACAGACTACGAGCAGTACTTC
j_gene: TRBJ2-7
d_gene: TRBD1
v_gene: TRBV5-1
abundance: .

CDR3aa: CASSESGYKTQYF
CDR3nt: TGTGCCAGCAGTGAATCAGGGTACAAGACCCAGTACTTC
j_gene: TRBJ2-5
d_gene: .
v_gene: TRBV25-1
abundance: .

CDR3aa: CASSSIATDTQYF
CDR3nt: TGTGCCAGCAGTAGCATAGCCACAGATACGCAGTATTTT
j_gene: TRBJ2-3
d_gene: .
v_gene: TRBV6-6
abundance: .

CDR3aa: CASSPGTDYNSPLHF
CDR3nt: TGCGCCAGCAGCCCGGGGACCGACTACAATTCACCCCTCCACTTT
j_gene: TRBJ1-6
d_gene: .
v_gene: TRBV4-3
abundance: .

CDR3aa: CASSISTATAGYTF
CDR3nt: TGTGCCAGTAGTATCTCGACGGCTACCGCGGGCTACACCTTC
j_gene: TRBJ1-2
d_gene: .
v_gene: TRBV19
abundance: many

CDR3aa: CASSRTGRAEAFF
CDR3nt: TGTGCCAGCAGCCGCACAGGGAGGGCTGAAGCTTTCTTT
j_gene: TRBJ1-1
d_gene: .
v_gene: TRBV11-3
abundance: .

CDR3aa: CASSADRIASYEQYF
CDR3nt: TGTGCCAGCAGCGCCGACAGGATAGCCTCCTACGAGCAGTACTTC
j_gene: TRBJ2-7
d_gene: .
v_gene: TRBV7-2
abundance: .

CDR3aa: CASLSGQLNNSPLHF
CDR3nt: TGTGCCAGCTTGTCAGGGCAGCTGAATAATTCACCCCTCCACTTT
j_gene: TRBJ1-6
d_gene: .
v_gene: TRBV28
abundance: once

CDR3aa: CASSFLSMATNEKLFF
CDR3nt: TGTGCCAGCAGCTTTCTATCAATGGCAACTAATGAAAAACTGTTTTTT
j_gene: TRBJ1-4
d_gene: .
v_gene: TRBV5-5
abundance: .

CDR3aa: CASSPRQGGPYEQYF
CDR3nt: TGTGCCAGCAGTCCCCGACAGGGGGGGCCCTACGAGCAGTACTTC
j_gene: TRBJ2-7
d_gene: TRBD1
v_gene: TRBV27
abundance: .

CDR3aa: CASSLGTGNSDTQYF
CDR3nt: TGTGCCAGCAGCCTAGGGACAGGGAACTCAGATACGCAGTATTTT
j_gene: TRBJ2-3
d_gene: TRBD1
v_gene: TRBV7-8
abundance: once

CDR3aa: CASSEHAERQYDEQFF
CDR3nt: TGTGCCAGCAGTGAACACGCTGAGAGGCAATACGATGAGCAGTTCTTC
j_gene: TRBJ2-1
d_gene: .
v_gene: TRBV25-1
abundance: .

CDR3aa: CASSPGNTEAFF
CDR3nt: TGCGCCAGCAGTCCAGGGAACACTGAAGCTTTCTTT
j_gene: TRBJ1-1
d_gene: .
v_gene: TRBV10-2
abundance: once

CDR3aa: CATRGGSSPYEQYF
CDR3nt: TGTGCCACGCGGGGGGGGAGCAGTCCCTACGAGCAGTACTTC
j_gene: TRBJ2-7
d_gene: TRBD2
v_gene: TRBV15
abundance: .

CDR3aa: CASSLGVGYTGELFF
CDR3nt: TGTGCCAGCAGTTTAGGCGTTGGATACACCGGGGAGCTGTTTTTT
j_gene: TRBJ2-2
d_gene: .
v_gene: TRBV27
abundance: .

CDR3aa: CASSWGTGSHNEQFF
CDR3nt: TGTGCCAGCAGTTGGGGGACAGGGAGCCACAATGAGCAGTTCTTC
j_gene: TRBJ2-1
d_gene: TRBD1
v_gene: TRBV28
abundance: .

CDR3aa: CASSYGESPEQYF
CDR3nt: TGTGCCAGCAGTTATGGCGAATCGCCCGAGCAGTACTTC
j_gene: TRBJ2-7
d_gene: .
v_gene: TRBV28
abundance: .

CDR3aa: CASSTRIGGVGYTF
CDR3nt: TGTGCCAGCAGCACGAGAATCGGGGGGGTGGGCTACACCTTC
j_gene: TRBJ1-2
d_gene: .
v_gene: TRBV9
abundance: .